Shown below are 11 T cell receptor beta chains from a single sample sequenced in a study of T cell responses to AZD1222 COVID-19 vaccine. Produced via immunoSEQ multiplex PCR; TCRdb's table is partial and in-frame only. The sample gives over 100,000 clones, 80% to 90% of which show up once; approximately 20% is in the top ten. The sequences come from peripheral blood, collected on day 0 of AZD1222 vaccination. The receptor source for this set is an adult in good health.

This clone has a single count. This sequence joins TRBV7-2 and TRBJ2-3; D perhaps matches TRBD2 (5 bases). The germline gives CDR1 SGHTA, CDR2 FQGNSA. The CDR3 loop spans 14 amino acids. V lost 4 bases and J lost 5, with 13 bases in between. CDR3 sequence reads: CASSSYPRGDTQYF. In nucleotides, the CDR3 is TGTGCCAGCAGCTCCTATCCCCGGGGAGATACGCAGTATTTT.

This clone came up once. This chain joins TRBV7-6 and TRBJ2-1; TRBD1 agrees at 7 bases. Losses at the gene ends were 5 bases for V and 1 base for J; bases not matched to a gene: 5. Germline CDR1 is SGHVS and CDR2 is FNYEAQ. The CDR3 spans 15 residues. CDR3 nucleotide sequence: TGTGCCAGCAGCCTCAACAGGGGATCCTACAATGAGCAGTTCTTC. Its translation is CASSLNRGSYNEQFF.

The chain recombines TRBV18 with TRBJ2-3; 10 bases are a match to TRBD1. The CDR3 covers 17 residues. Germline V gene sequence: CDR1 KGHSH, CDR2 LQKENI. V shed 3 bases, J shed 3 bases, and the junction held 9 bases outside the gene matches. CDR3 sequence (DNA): TGTGCCAGCTCACCGCGTAGTCCGGGACAGGGGACAGATACGCAGTATTTT. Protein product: CASSPRSPGQGTDTQYF.

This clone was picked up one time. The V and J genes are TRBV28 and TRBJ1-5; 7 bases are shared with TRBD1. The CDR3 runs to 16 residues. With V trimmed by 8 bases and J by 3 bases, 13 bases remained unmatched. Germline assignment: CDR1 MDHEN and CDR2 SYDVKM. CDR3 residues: CASAKWGDSLNQPQHF. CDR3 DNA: TGTGCCAGCGCTAAGTGGGGGGACAGCCTCAATCAGCCCCAGCATTTT.

The CDR3 DNA is TGTGCCAGCAGTTTTCCCGAGGGCTATGGCTACACCTTC. Translating it yields CASSFPEGYGYTF. This chain joins TRBV12-3 or TRBV12-4 and TRBJ1-2; no definite D call. This CDR3 has 13 amino acids. Trimming shortened V by 3 bases and J by 4 bases, and 9 bases separated the two germline ends.

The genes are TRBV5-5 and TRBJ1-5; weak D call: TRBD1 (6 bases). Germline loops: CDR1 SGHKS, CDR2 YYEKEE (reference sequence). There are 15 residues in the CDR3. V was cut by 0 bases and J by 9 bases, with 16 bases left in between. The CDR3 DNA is TGTGCCAGCAGCTTGGTGGGGGCCCCCACGGTGCCCCAGCATTTT. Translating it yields CASSLVGAPTVPQHF.

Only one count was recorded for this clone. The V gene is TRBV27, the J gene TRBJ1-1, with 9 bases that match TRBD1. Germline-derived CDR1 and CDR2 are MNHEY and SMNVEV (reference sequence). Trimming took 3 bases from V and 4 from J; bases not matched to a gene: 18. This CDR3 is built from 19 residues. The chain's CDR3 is CASSFSGTGSNRDLTEAFF. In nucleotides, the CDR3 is TGTGCCAGCAGTTTTTCCGGGACAGGGAGTAATAGAGATCTCACTGAAGCTTTCTTT.

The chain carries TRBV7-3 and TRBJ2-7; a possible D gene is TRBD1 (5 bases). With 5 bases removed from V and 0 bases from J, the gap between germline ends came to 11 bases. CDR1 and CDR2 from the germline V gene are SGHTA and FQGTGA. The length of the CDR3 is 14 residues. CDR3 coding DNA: TGTGCCAGCAGCCCAGGGTCGAGCTCCTACGAGCAGTACTTC. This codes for CASSPGSSSYEQYF.

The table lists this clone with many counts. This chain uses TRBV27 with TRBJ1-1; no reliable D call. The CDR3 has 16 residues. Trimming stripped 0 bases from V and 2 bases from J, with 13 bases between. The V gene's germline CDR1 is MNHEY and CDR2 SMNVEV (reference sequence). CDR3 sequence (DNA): TGTGCCAGCAGTTTATCTCGGAGGTTAGCCAACACTGAAGCTTTCTTT. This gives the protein CASSLSRRLANTEAFF.

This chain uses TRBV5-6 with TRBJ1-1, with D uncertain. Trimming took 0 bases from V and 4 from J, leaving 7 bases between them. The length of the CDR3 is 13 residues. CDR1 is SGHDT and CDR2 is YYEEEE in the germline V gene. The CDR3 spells CASSLVTGTEAFF. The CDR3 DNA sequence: TGTGCCAGCAGCTTGGTTACGGGCACTGAAGCTTTCTTT.

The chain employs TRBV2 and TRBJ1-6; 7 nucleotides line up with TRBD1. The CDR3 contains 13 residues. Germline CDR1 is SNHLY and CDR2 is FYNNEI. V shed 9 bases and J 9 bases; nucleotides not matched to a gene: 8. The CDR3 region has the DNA TGTGCCAGTACAGGGGTTTTGGGTTCACCCCTCCACTTT. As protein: CASTGVLGSPLHF.